The 15 T cell receptor beta chains listed next were all sequenced from one sample in a study of shared clonotypes between healthy human individuals. Naive CD8 cells lacked CD45RO, underwent positive selection for CCR7 and left out terminally differentiated effector memory CD45RA+ cells. Some clones are missing from TCRdb's copy, which holds only in-frame ones; the method was immunoSEQ multiplex PCR. The sample shows 1.5 million to 2.5 million clones, just under 95% of them seen only once. The sequenced sample was naive CD8+ T cells sorted from blood. The receptors here all came from a young man in good health.

The chain employs TRBV6-5 and TRBJ2-1; maybe TRBD2 (5 bases). Germline V gene sequence: CDR1 MNHEY, CDR2 SVGAGI. The ends were cut back, 2 bases at V and 4 bases at J, with 12 bases in the middle. The CDR3 runs to 15 residues. The CDR3 sequence is CASSYAEARYNEQFF. In DNA, the CDR3 is TGTGCCAGCAGTTACGCGGAGGCGCGTTACAATGAGCAGTTCTTC.

Details on this clone: This CDR3 is also generated by other DNA sequences in the sample. This chain connects TRBV19 to TRBJ1-5; D remains ambiguous. There are 15 residues in the CDR3. CDR1 LNHDA and CDR2 SQIVND come from the germline V gene (reference sequence). The ends were cut back, 3 bases at V and 0 bases at J, with 9 bases in the middle. CDR3 in amino acids: CASSIGRYSNQPQHF. CDR3 in DNA: TGTGCCAGTAGTATCGGCAGGTATAGCAATCAGCCCCAGCATTTT.

This clone has a handful of counts. Distinct nucleotide sequences in the sample also encode this CDR3. This sequence joins TRBV5-6 and TRBJ2-3, with D hard to call. Between the trimmed V and J ends, which lost 2 bases and 0 bases, there was a span of 1 base. CDR3 length equals 12 residues. Germline CDR1 reads SGHDT; CDR2 reads YYEEEE. The CDR3 DNA reads as TGTGCCAGCAGCTTTAGCACAGATACGCAGTATTTT. It codes for CASSFSTDTQYF.

Notes on this clone: This clone may be a read error of a much larger clone one base away. Other nucleotide sequences in the sample specify the same CDR3. The DNA for the CDR3 is TGCGCCAGCAGCTTTGGCCAGGCCTACGAGCAGTACTTC. Translated: CASSFGQAYEQYF. The V gene is TRBV5-1, the J gene TRBJ2-7; D gene unclear. The germline V gene encodes CDR1 SGHRS and CDR2 YFSETQ. There are 13 residues in the CDR3. Trimming pared 2 bases from V and 2 bases from J, leaving 8 bases between.

Of note for this clone: At the DNA level, this CDR3 is encoded by other sequences in the same sample as well. The genes are TRBV7-9 and TRBJ2-7; 12 bases fit TRBD1. V shed 1 base and J 4 bases; nucleotides not matched to a gene: 2. This CDR3 spans 15 amino acids. Germline V gives CDR1 SEHNR, CDR2 FQNEAQ (reference sequence). CDR3: CASSLVGQGAYEQYF. The CDR3 nucleotides are TGTGCCAGCAGCTTAGTGGGACAGGGGGCTTACGAGCAGTACTTC.

The chain links TRBV6-6 to TRBJ2-7; possible D gene TRBD1, 5 bases. Germline CDR1 and CDR2: MNHNY and SVGAGI (reference sequence). The V gene lost 5 bases and the J gene lost 3 bases, with 20 bases spanning the gap. CDR3 size: 16 residues. CDR3: CASSPLKGASYYEQYF. The CDR3 DNA reads TGTGCCAGCAGTCCACTAAAAGGGGCGTCCTACTACGAGCAGTACTTC.

The chain links TRBV7-9 to TRBJ2-4, with TRBD1 as a possible D gene (5 bases). Germline V CDR1 and CDR2: SEHNR, FQNEAQ (reference sequence). V was trimmed by 4 bases and J by 0 bases, leaving 13 bases between them. The CDR3 spans 16 residues. CDR3 amino acids: CASSSTGGVAKNIQYF. The CDR3 nucleotides read TGTGCCAGCAGCTCCACAGGTGGGGTAGCCAAAAACATTCAGTACTTC.

This clone appeared a few times. This sequence joins TRBV10-3 and TRBJ1-2; a weak D match, TRBD1 (5 bases). The CDR3 has 15 amino acids. Deletions cut 4 bases from V and 4 bases from J, with 16 bases between. Germline CDR1 ENHRY, CDR2 SYGVKD. The chain's CDR3 is CAISVEQVEGYGYTF. The CDR3 DNA sequence: TGTGCCATCAGTGTGGAACAGGTCGAGGGCTATGGCTACACCTTC.

J is TRBJ1-1 and V is TRBV19; 7 bases line up with TRBD1. CDR1 and CDR2 (germline): LNHDA, SQIVND (reference sequence). The CDR3 loop spans 16 amino acids. The ends lost 1 base at V and 0 bases at J; junction bases unmatched: 5. CDR3 amino acids: CASSIGRGRMNTEAFF. CDR3 sequence (DNA): TGTGCCAGTAGTATAGGGAGGGGGCGAATGAACACTGAAGCTTTCTTT. Supplemented by reference TRBV19 and TRBJ1-1, the full variable domain reads DGGITQSPKYLFRKEGQNVTLSCEQNLNHDAMYWYRQDPGQGLRLIYYSQIVNDFQKGDIAEGYSVSREKKESFPLTVTSAQKNPTAFYLCASSIGRGRMNTEAFFGQGTRLTVV.

The V gene is TRBV6-5, the J gene TRBJ2-7; possible D gene TRBD1, 6 bases. Germline V lookup: CDR1 MNHEY, CDR2 SVGAGI. The CDR3 runs to 11 residues. V lost 7 bases and J lost 7, with 11 bases in between. CDR3 sequence: CASTNRDEQYF. In nucleotides, the CDR3 is TGTGCCAGCACCAACAGGGATGAGCAGTACTTC.

This clone was detected only once. This chain joins TRBV12-5 and TRBJ2-1; no firm D call. Trimming took off 6 bases at V and 3 bases at J, with 9 bases between the two ends. Germline assignment: CDR1 LGHNT and CDR2 FRNRAP. This CDR3 is built from 13 residues. The CDR3 sequence: CASGADLYNEQFF. Here the CDR3 DNA reads TGTGCTAGTGGAGCCGACCTCTACAATGAGCAGTTCTTC. Variable domain in full (rest from reference TRBV12-5 and TRBJ2-1): DARVTQTPRHKVTEMGQEVTMRCQPILGHNTVFWYRQTMMQGLELLAYFRNRAPLDDSGMPKDRFSAEMPDATLATLKIQPSEPRDSAVYFCASGADLYNEQFFGPGTRLTVL.

In this sample, this clone turned up once. V and J are TRBV10-3 and TRBJ1-1; D uncertain. Germline assignment: CDR1 ENHRY and CDR2 SYGVKD. Trimming cost V 3 bases and J 1 base, with 9 bases left between them. CDR3 length equals 14 residues. CDR3 nucleotides: TGTGCCATCAGTGATCCTACTGAGAACACTGAAGCTTTCTTT. Residues: CAISDPTENTEAFF.

This clone was picked up a small number of times. The J gene is TRBJ2-7, the V gene TRBV4-1; D possibly corresponds to TRBD1 (5 bases). The germline gives CDR1 MGHRA, CDR2 YSYEKL. Trimming pared 0 bases from V and 9 bases from J, leaving 9 bases between. The CDR3 sequence is 12 residues long. The CDR3 sequence: CASSQEGLMQYF. The CDR3 coding sequence is TGCGCCAGCAGCCAAGAGGGGCTGATGCAGTACTTC.

This rearrangement joins TRBV5-6 to TRBJ1-2; TRBD1 matches at 8 bases. CDR1 SGHDT and CDR2 YYEEEE come from the germline V gene. The V and J ends lost 4 bases and 2 bases, in that order; junction bases with no gene match: 7. The CDR3 has 15 residues. The CDR3 DNA sequence: TGTGCCAGCAGCAGGGGACAGGTCGTCAACTATGGCTACACCTTC. Translation: CASSRGQVVNYGYTF. The full variable domain, with the rest looked up from reference TRBV5-6 and TRBJ1-2, is DAGVTQSPTHLIKTRGQQVTLRCSPKSGHDTVSWYQQALGQGPQFIFQYYEEEERQRGNFPDRFSGHQFPNYSSELNVNALLLGDSALYLCASSRGQVVNYGYTFGSGTRLTVV.

Points on this clone: The sample has other DNA sequences that encode this CDR3 too. The chain uses TRBV7-9 and TRBJ2-3, with 9 bases fitting TRBD2. The germline V gene has CDR1 SEHNR and CDR2 FQNEAQ (reference sequence). The V and J ends lost 1 base and 4 bases, in that order; junction bases with no gene match: 3. The CDR3 totals 15 residues. CDR3 sequence (DNA): TGTGCCAGCAGCTTAGTGGGACTAGCAGCAGATACGCAGTATTTT. Its protein product is CASSLVGLAADTQYF.